The present entry profiles one T cell receptor beta chain with its context. Only in-frame clones appear in the TCRdb table, and some are missing; sequencing was by immunoSEQ multiplex PCR. In the table there are 55,000 to 95,000 clones, around 94% of which are singletons. Trimming removed 4 bases from V and 5 bases from J; junction bases left unmatched: 3. The CDR3 loop spans 13 amino acids. From germline, CDR1 is MNHNS and CDR2 SASEGT. This sample was included in a study of T cell changes during pregnancy in multiple sclerosis. The TCR originated in a female donor in good health, enrolled as a control in a pregnancy study. This sample comprised peripheral blood, obtained in the second trimester of pregnancy. The chain joins TRBV6-1 to TRBJ2-3; TRBD1 matches at 7 bases. The CDR3 coding sequence is TGTGCCAGCAGTGGAAACAGGGGAGATACGCAGTATTTT. Protein: CASSGNRGDTQYF.